This T cell receptor (beta chain) was found in a study of T cells in tumors after PD-1 blockade. Assay used: immunoSEQ multiplex PCR; TCRdb lists only in-frame clones, some missing. The sample gives tens of thousands of clones, about three quarters of which show up once; around 40% is in the top ten. Germline V gives CDR1 MRHNA, CDR2 SNTAGT. There are 15 residues in the CDR3. After removal of 4 bases from V and 5 bases from J, the junction contained 7 bases not matched to a gene. The origin of this receptor is a human donor with basal cell carcinoma. This specimen consisted of PBMCs, obtained after anti-PD-1 treatment. This sequence joins TRBV6-4 and TRBJ2-3; 9 bases line up with TRBD1. The CDR3 protein is CASSGTGTGIDTQYF. The CDR3 DNA reads TGTGCCAGCAGTGGTACCGGGACAGGGATAGATACGCAGTATTTT.